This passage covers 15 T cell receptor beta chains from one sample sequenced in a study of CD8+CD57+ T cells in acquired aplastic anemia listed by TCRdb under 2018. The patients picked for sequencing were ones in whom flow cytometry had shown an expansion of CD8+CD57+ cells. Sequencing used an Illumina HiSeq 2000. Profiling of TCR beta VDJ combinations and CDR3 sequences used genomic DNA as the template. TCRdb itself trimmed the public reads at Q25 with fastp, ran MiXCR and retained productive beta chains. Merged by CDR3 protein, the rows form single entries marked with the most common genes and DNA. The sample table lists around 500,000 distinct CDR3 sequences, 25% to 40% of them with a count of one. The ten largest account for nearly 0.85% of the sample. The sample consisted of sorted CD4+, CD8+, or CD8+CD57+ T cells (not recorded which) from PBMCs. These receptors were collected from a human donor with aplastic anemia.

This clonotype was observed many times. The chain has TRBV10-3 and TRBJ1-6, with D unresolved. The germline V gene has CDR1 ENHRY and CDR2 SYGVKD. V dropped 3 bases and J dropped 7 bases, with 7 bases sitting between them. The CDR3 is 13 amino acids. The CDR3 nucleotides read TGTGCCATCAGTGAAGCCACAAATTCACCCCTCCACTTT. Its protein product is CAISEATNSPLHF.

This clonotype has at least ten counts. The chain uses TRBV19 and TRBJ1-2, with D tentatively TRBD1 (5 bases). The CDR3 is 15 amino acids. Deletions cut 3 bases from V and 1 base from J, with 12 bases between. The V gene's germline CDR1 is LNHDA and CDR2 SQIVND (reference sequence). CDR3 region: CASSMVQGYNYGYTF. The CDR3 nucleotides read TGTGCCAGTAGTATGGTGCAGGGATATAACTATGGCTACACCTTC.

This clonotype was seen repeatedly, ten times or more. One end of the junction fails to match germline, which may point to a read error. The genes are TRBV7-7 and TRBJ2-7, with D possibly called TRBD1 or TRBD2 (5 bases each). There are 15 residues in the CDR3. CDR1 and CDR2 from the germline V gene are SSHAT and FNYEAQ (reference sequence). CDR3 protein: CASSLAPGSTYEQYF. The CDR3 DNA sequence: TGTGCTAGCAGCTTAGCGCCAGGGTCAACCTACGAGCAGTACTTC.

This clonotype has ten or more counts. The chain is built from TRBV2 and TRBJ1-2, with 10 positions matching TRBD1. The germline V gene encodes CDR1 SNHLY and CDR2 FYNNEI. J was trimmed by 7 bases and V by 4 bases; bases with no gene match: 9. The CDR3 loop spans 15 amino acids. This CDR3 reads CASSGAPGQGVGYTF. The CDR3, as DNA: TGTGCCAGCAGTGGGGCTCCCGGACAGGGGGTTGGCTACACCTTC.

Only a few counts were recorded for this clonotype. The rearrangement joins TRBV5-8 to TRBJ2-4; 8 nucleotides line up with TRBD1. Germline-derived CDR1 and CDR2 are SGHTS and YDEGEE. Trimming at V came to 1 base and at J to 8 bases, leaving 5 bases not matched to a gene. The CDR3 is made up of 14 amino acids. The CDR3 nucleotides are TGTGCCAGCAGCTTGTCTGGACAGGGAGACATTCAGTACTTC. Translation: CASSLSGQGDIQYF.

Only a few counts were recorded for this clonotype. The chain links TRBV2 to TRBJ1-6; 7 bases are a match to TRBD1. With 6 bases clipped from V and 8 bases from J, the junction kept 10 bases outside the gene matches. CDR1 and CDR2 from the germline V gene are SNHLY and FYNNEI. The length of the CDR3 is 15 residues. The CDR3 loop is CASRRDSIPDSPLHF. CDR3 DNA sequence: TGTGCCAGCAGGCGGGACAGCATTCCAGATTCACCCCTCCACTTT.

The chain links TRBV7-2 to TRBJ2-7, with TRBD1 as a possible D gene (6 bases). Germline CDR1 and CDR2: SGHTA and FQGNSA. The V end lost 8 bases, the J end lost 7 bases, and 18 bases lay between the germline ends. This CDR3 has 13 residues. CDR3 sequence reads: CASGVDGDREQYF. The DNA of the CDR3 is TGTGCCAGCGGGGTGGACGGAGACAGGGAGCAGTACTTC.

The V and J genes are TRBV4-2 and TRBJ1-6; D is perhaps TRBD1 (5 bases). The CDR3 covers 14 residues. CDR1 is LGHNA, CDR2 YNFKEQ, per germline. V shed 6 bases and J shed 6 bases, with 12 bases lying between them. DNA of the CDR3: TGTGCCAGCAGTTCTCCAGGGAGTAATTCACCCCTCCACTTT. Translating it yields CASSSPGSNSPLHF.

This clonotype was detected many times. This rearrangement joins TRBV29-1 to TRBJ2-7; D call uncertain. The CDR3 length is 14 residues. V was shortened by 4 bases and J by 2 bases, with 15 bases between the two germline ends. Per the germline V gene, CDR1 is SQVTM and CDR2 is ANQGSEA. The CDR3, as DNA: TGCAGCGTTGTGAGGCCTAGTCCGACCTACGAGCAGTACTTC. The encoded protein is CSVVRPSPTYEQYF.

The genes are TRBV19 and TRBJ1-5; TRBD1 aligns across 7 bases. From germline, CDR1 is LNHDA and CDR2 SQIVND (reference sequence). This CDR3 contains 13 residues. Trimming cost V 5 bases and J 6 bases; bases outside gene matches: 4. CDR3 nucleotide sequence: TGTGCCAGTAGTCAGGGGGTGCTTCAGCCCCAGCATTTT. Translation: CASSQGVLQPQHF. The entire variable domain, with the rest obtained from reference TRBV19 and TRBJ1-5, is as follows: DGGITQSPKYLFRKEGQNVTLSCEQNLNHDAMYWYRQDPGQGLRLIYYSQIVNDFQKGDIAEGYSVSREKKESFPLTVTSAQKNPTAFYLCASSQGVLQPQHFGDGTRLSIL.

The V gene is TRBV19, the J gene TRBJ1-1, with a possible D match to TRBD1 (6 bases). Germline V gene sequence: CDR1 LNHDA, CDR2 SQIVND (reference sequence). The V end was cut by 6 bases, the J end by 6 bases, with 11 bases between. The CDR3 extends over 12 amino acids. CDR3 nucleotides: TGTGCCAGTAGCTACAGGGTTTCTGAAGCTTTCTTT. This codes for CASSYRVSEAFF.

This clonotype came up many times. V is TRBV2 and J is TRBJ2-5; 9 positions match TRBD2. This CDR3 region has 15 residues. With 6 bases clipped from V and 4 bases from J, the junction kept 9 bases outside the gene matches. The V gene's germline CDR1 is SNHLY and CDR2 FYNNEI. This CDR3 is CASRRGGGAGETQYF. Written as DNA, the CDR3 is TGTGCCAGCAGGCGGGGCGGGGGGGCCGGAGAGACCCAGTACTTC.

The CDR3 protein is CAITAQGTNTEAFF. The CDR3, as DNA: TGTGCCATCACCGCACAGGGGACAAACACTGAAGCTTTCTTT. V usage is TRBV10-3 and J usage is TRBJ1-1; 7 positions agree with TRBD1. J was trimmed by 2 bases and V by 7 bases; bases with no gene match: 7. CDR1 is ENHRY and CDR2 is SYGVKD in the germline V gene. The CDR3 length is 14 residues.

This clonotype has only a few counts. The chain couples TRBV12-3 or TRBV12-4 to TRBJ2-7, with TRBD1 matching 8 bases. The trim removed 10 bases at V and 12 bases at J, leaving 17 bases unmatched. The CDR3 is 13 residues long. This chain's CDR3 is CATKTLRGQGLYF. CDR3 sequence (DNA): TGTGCCACCAAAACACTTAGAGGACAGGGTTTGTACTTC.

Here the CDR3 reads CASGGHSTDTQYF. As DNA, the CDR3 is TGCGCCAGTGGGGGACACAGCACAGATACGCAGTATTTT. The genes are TRBV10-2 and TRBJ2-3; D perhaps matches TRBD1 (6 bases). The CDR3 totals 13 residues. Deletions cut 9 bases from V and 0 bases from J, with 10 bases between. Per the germline V gene, CDR1 is WSHSY and CDR2 is SAAADI.